The 11 T cell receptor beta chains presented below share a single source sample, sequenced in a study of blood T cell repertoires in COVID-19. TCRdb keeps only in-frame clones here, not all; method: immunoSEQ multiplex PCR. Of 300,000 to 450,000 clones listed, less than 85% are singletons. Material for sequencing was peripheral blood. The source of these receptors is a woman between 18 and 30 years old with acute or convalescent COVID-19.

The chain has TRBV19 and TRBJ2-1, with D hard to call. CDR3 length: 14 amino acids. V dropped 7 bases and J dropped 8 bases, with 18 bases sitting between them. Germline values: CDR1 LNHDA, CDR2 SQIVND (reference sequence). The CDR3 bases are TGTGCCAGTACCCCAGGTTCGCTATTAGATGAGCAGTTCTTC. Its protein product is CASTPGSLLDEQFF.

J is TRBJ1-3 and V is TRBV2, with unresolved D. Germline loops: CDR1 SNHLY, CDR2 FYNNEI. V was trimmed by 4 bases and J by 2 bases, leaving 15 bases between them. The CDR3 runs to 16 residues. The CDR3 reads CASSGQTQIAGNTIYF. Here the CDR3 DNA reads TGTGCCAGCAGTGGGCAGACTCAAATCGCTGGAAACACCATATATTTT.

The rearrangement links TRBV15 to TRBJ1-5; 12 nucleotides line up with TRBD1. The CDR3 has 15 residues. V lost 3 bases to trimming and J lost 7 bases; unmatched junction nucleotides: 4. Germline assignment: CDR1 LNHNV and CDR2 YYDKDF (reference sequence). CDR3 protein: CATSRGQGAYQPQHF. For the CDR3, the DNA is TGTGCCACCAGCAGGGGACAGGGGGCTTACCAGCCCCAGCATTTT.

The rearrangement uses TRBV6-1 and TRBJ1-4, with 8 bases matching TRBD1. The CDR3 spans 16 residues. The germline V gene has CDR1 MNHNS and CDR2 SASEGT. Trimming took 4 bases from V and 5 from J; bases not matched to a gene: 9. The CDR3 loop reads CASSGDYRDRNEKLFF. The CDR3 DNA sequence: TGTGCCAGCAGTGGGGATTACCGGGACAGGAATGAAAAACTGTTTTTT.

V and J are TRBV3-1 (or the pseudogene TRBV3-2) and TRBJ1-5, with D unclear. With 4 bases removed from V and 7 bases from J, the gap between germline ends came to 14 bases. The CDR3 has 14 residues. The germline gives CDR1 LGHDT, CDR2 YNNKEL (reference sequence). The CDR3 sequence is CASSPPGEGQPQHF. CDR3 nucleotides: TGTGCCAGCAGCCCTCCCGGGGAGGGCCAGCCCCAGCATTTT.

The chain joins TRBV19 to TRBJ2-7; TRBD1 is a possible D gene (6 bases). Per the germline V gene, CDR1 is LNHDA and CDR2 is SQIVND (reference sequence). The ends were cut back, 5 bases at V and 5 bases at J, with 19 bases in the middle. The CDR3 covers 15 residues. In DNA, the CDR3 is TGTGCCAGTAGTCCGACCGGGACACCTGTCGACGAGCAGTACTTC. Its protein is CASSPTGTPVDEQYF.

The chain employs TRBV6-5 and TRBJ2-5; 7 bases line up with TRBD1. The germline V gene has CDR1 MNHEY and CDR2 SVGAGI. The CDR3 contains 14 residues. V lost 2 bases to trimming and J lost 2 bases; unmatched junction nucleotides: 2. CDR3 in amino acids: CASSYPGQQETQYF. CDR3 in DNA: TGTGCCAGCAGTTACCCGGGACAGCAAGAGACCCAGTACTTC.

The chain employs TRBV9 and TRBJ2-2, with 10 bases lining up with TRBD1. Germline CDR1 reads SGDLS; CDR2 reads YYNGEE. V was clipped by 3 bases and J by 3 bases; unmatched bases: 5. The CDR3 runs to 16 residues. The CDR3 coding sequence is TGTGCCAGCAGCGCCGGGACAGGGGCGGACACCGGGGAGCTGTTTTTT. Its protein product is CASSAGTGADTGELFF.

The chain is built from TRBV6-5 and TRBJ2-7, with 8 nucleotides matching TRBD1. CDR1 and CDR2 (germline): MNHEY, SVGAGI. J was trimmed by 5 bases and V by 7 bases; bases with no gene match: 4. The CDR3 spans 12 residues. The CDR3 loop is CASIQGAHEQYF. The CDR3 DNA reads TGTGCCAGCATTCAGGGGGCCCACGAGCAGTACTTC.

The rearrangement links TRBV7-9 to TRBJ2-1, with 8 bases lining up with TRBD1. CDR1 is SEHNR and CDR2 is FQNEAQ in the germline V gene (reference sequence). V shed 4 bases, J shed 2 bases, and the junction held 7 bases outside the gene matches. The CDR3 has 16 residues. CDR3 in DNA: TGTGCCAGCAGCTCCTCCACAGGGGGTCCCTACAATGAGCAGTTCTTC. Protein product: CASSSSTGGPYNEQFF.

V and J are TRBV29-1 and TRBJ1-1; 9 bases line up with TRBD1. V dropped 5 bases and J dropped 4; count of bases not matched to a gene: 5. Germline V gene sequence: CDR1 SQVTM, CDR2 ANQGSEA. The CDR3 totals 13 residues. Written as DNA, the CDR3 is TGCAGCGTTTCGGGACAGGGAGGCACTGAAGCTTTCTTT. It specifies CSVSGQGGTEAFF.